In its sample, the clone carrying this TCR beta chain is medium-sized. What it recognizes is unknown. The method was immunoSEQ multiplex PCR; TCRdb's version includes in-frame clones alone and lacks a portion of them. Of roughly 2,700 clones in the sample, around 24% are singletons; the top ten hold approximately 27%. These data originate in a study of T cells in localized non-small cell lung cancer. Findings and limits, study-wide: Blood T cell density predicted longer survival; adjacent-lung clonality, shorter. Multi-region tumor sequencing was not done, so intratumor heterogeneity could not be excluded. The appearance of a median approximately 61 of the top 100 tumor clones was seen in adjacent lung. Among the tissues sampled, uninvolved adjacent lung had the highest T cell clonality, above tumor.

Germline loops: CDR1 MNHGY, CDR2 SAAAGT. This CDR3 spans 15 amino acids. V gave up 2 bases and J gave up 4 bases, with 14 bases separating them. Sequenced here: lung tumor tissue, sampled before any cancer treatment. The clonotype comes from a man aged 40 to 69 with stage I lung adenocarcinoma. This chain uses TRBV6-8 with TRBJ1-2; no firm D call. CDR3 loop: CASSYGGTVGYGYTF. The CDR3 coding sequence is TGTGCCAGCAGTTACGGCGGAACAGTGGGCTATGGCTACACCTTC.